One sample yielded the 27 T cell receptor beta chains listed below, sequenced in a study of tumor-infiltrating lymphocytes in primary liver carcinoma. TCR beta cDNA was prepared out of approximately 500 ng total RNA by means of a constant-region primer. Construction of TCR beta libraries relied on three successive nested multiplex PCR rounds employing slightly modified ARM-PCR. In the first two PCR rounds, TRBV1-TRBV30 forward primers were paired with a C-beta reverse primer, and each round lasted roughly 9 cycles. TCRdb independently ran MiXCR on the multiplex PCR reads; one entry per CDR3 protein. The sample shows over 250,000 distinct CDR3 sequences, 45% to 70% of them seen only once. The researchers obtained blood RNA from unsorted whole blood and also extracted germline DNA. The sample comprised peripheral blood. These receptors were taken from a woman aged 30 to 39 with primary liver carcinoma and hepatitis B virus infection.

This clonotype occurred many times. The chain carries TRBV28 and TRBJ2-3; 8 positions match TRBD2. The J segment lost 3 bases and the V segment lost 7 bases, leaving 9 bases of the junction unmatched. CDR3 size: 15 residues. Germline loops: CDR1 MDHEN, CDR2 SYDVKM. This CDR3 is CASTRTSWVTDTQYF. The CDR3 coding sequence is TGTGCCAGCACTCGGACTAGCTGGGTGACAGATACGCAGTATTTT.

Points on this clonotype: A much larger clone lies one base from this, so it may be a read error. The gene calls are TRBV6-7 and TRBJ1-1, with D tentatively TRBD1 (5 bases). TRBV6-7 is flagged as an ORF with uncertain function. The CDR3 covers 12 residues. Trimming left V 10 bases short and J 2 bases short, with 11 bases between. The CDR3 region has the DNA TGTGCCACCAGGGCAGACAACACTGAAGCTTTCTTT. It encodes CATRADNTEAFF.

About this clonotype itself: This may be a read error: a much more frequent sequence differs by one nucleotide. Here the CDR3 omits its conserved ending phenylalanine or tryptophan, so a read error is the likely source. V and J are TRBV5-1 and TRBJ2-1; D is undetermined. Per the germline V gene, CDR1 is SGHRS and CDR2 is YFSETQ. This CDR3 comprises 14 residues. V was clipped by 4 bases and J by 2 bases, with 10 bases between them. CDR3 loop: CASSETFAYNEQFS. Here the CDR3 DNA reads TGCGCCAGCAGCGAGACTTTCGCCTACAATGAGCAGTTCTCC.

Note on this clonotype: At one of its ends the junction is not consistent with the germline gene, which may arise from a read error. The chain employs TRBV11-2 and TRBJ2-7; 7 bases fit TRBD2. Germline V gene lookup returns CDR1 SGHAT and CDR2 FQNNGV. The CDR3 sequence is 16 residues long. The CDR3 DNA sequence: TGTGGCAGCAGCCTAAGAGCTCCTAGCGGACCCTACGAGCAGTACTTC. This codes for CGSSLRAPSGPYEQYF. Full variable domain (rest looked up from reference TRBV11-2 and TRBJ2-7): EAGVAQSPRYKIIEKRQSVAFWCNPISGHATLYWYQQILGQGPKLLIQFQNNGVVDDSQLPKDRFSAERLKGVDSTLKIQPAKLEDSAVYLCGSSLRAPSGPYEQYFGPGTRLTVT.

Ten or more counts support this clonotype. V is TRBV11-2 and J is TRBJ2-7; 8 bases map to TRBD2. There are 14 residues in the CDR3. V lost 5 bases, J lost 4 bases, and 7 bases stayed unmatched. CDR1 SGHAT and CDR2 FQNNGV come from the germline V gene. CDR3 residues: CASSRSGAIYEQYF. In DNA form, the CDR3 reads TGTGCCAGCAGCCGTAGCGGGGCCATATACGAGCAGTACTTC.

The rearrangement uses TRBV9 and TRBJ2-1; weak D call: TRBD1 (6 bases). This CDR3 spans 14 amino acids. Germline CDR1 SGDLS, CDR2 YYNGEE. The V end was cut by 4 bases, the J end by 4 bases, with 12 bases between. The CDR3 reads CASSWQGQYNEQFF. The CDR3 region has the DNA TGTGCCAGCAGCTGGCAGGGGCAATACAATGAGCAGTTCTTC.

This clonotype was found once. The chain's CDR3 is CASRSPDYNEQFF. The DNA for the CDR3 is TGTGCCAGCAGAAGTCCGGACTACAATGAGCAGTTCTTC. The V call is TRBV5-4, the J call TRBJ2-1; D is undetermined. Germline V gene data show CDR1 as SGHNT and CDR2 as YYREEE (reference sequence). Trimming left V 5 bases short and J 3 bases short, with 9 bases between. This CDR3 region has 13 residues. The entire variable domain, with the rest obtained from reference TRBV5-4 and TRBJ2-1, is as follows: ETGVTQSPTHLIKTRGQQVTLRCSSQSGHNTVSWYQQALGQGPQFIFQYYREEENGRGNFPPRFSGLQFPNYSSELNVNALELDDSALYLCASRSPDYNEQFFGPGTRLTVL.

This chain uses TRBV6-5 with TRBJ2-7, with a weak D call TRBD1 (5 bases). Trimming pared 4 bases from V and 9 bases from J, leaving 10 bases between. Germline V gene sequence: CDR1 MNHEY, CDR2 SVGAGI. The CDR3 consists of 11 residues. CDR3 nucleotides: TGTGCCAGCAGTTCGACTCAGGGGCAGTACTTC. Protein product: CASSSTQGQYF.

This rearrangement joins TRBV7-3 to TRBJ2-3; 8 nucleotides line up with TRBD2. CDR1 is SGHTA, CDR2 FQGTGA, per germline. V lost 3 bases, J lost 5 bases, and 1 base stayed unmatched. CDR3 length: 13 residues. CDR3 in amino acids: CASSLLAGDTQYF. The CDR3 region has the DNA TGTGCCAGCAGCTTGCTAGCGGGAGATACGCAGTATTTT.

The chain has TRBV11-2 and TRBJ2-5, with D perhaps TRBD2 (5 bases). The germline gives CDR1 SGHAT, CDR2 FQNNGV. V was clipped by 0 bases and J by 4 bases, with 9 bases between them. CDR3 length: 14 residues. In DNA, the CDR3 is TGTGCCAGCAGCTTAGATGGGAGCATAGAGACCCAGTACTTC. It specifies CASSLDGSIETQYF. The full variable domain, its missing parts supplied by reference TRBV11-2 and TRBJ2-5, is EAGVAQSPRYKIIEKRQSVAFWCNPISGHATLYWYQQILGQGPKLLIQFQNNGVVDDSQLPKDRFSAERLKGVDSTLKIQPAKLEDSAVYLCASSLDGSIETQYFGPGTRLLVL.

The J gene is TRBJ2-1, the V gene TRBV6-2 or TRBV6-3; 11 bases are shared with TRBD2. This CDR3 region has 15 residues. V lost 5 bases to trimming and J lost 8 bases; unmatched junction nucleotides: 8. Germline V gene data show CDR1 as MNHEY and CDR2 as SVGEGT. This CDR3 is CASSPRTSGQDEQFF. Here the CDR3 DNA reads TGTGCCAGCAGTCCTAGGACTAGCGGGCAGGATGAGCAGTTCTTC.

Only one count was recorded for this clonotype. The chain employs TRBV12-3 or TRBV12-4 and TRBJ1-5, with D hard to call. The CDR3 extends over 13 amino acids. Between the trimmed V and J ends, which lost 7 bases and 4 bases, there was a span of 11 bases. CDR3 DNA sequence: TGTGCCAGCATTTTCCGTAGTAATCAGCCCCAGCATTTT. Encoded protein: CASIFRSNQPQHF.

This chain joins TRBV5-6 and TRBJ2-1, with a tentative D call TRBD2 (6 bases). Germline V gives CDR1 SGHDT, CDR2 YYEEEE. The CDR3 consists of 15 residues. V shed 0 bases and J shed 3 bases, with 10 bases lying between them. The CDR3 loop reads CASSLVGGIYNEQFF. DNA of the CDR3: TGTGCCAGCAGCTTGGTTGGAGGGATCTACAATGAGCAGTTCTTC.

About this clonotype itself: An end of the junction differs from the germline gene, which may be a read error. The genes are TRBV5-6 and TRBJ2-2, with D perhaps matching TRBD1 (5 bases). This CDR3 contains 15 residues. Germline V gene sequence: CDR1 SGHDT, CDR2 YYEEEE. This CDR3 reads CASSLWGPPTWELFF. The CDR3 nucleotides are TGTGCCAGCAGCTTGTGGGGCCCCCCCACCTGGGAGCTGTTTTTT. The complete variable domain, with remaining parts taken from reference TRBV5-6 and TRBJ2-2, reads DAGVTQSPTHLIKTRGQQVTLRCSPKSGHDTVSWYQQALGQGPQFIFQYYEEEERQRGNFPDRFSGHQFPNYSSELNVNALLLGDSALYLCASSLWGPPTWELFFGEGSRLTVL.

This sequence joins TRBV7-9 and TRBJ2-3, with a weak D call TRBD1 (5 bases). The CDR3 sequence is 15 residues long. V was cut by 6 bases and J by 7 bases, with 20 bases left in between. The germline CDR1 and CDR2 sequences are SEHNR and FQNEAQ (reference sequence). The CDR3 region has the DNA TGTGCCAGCAGTCCCGGCCCAGGGTCCCCATATACGCAGTATTTT. The encoded protein is CASSPGPGSPYTQYF.

Points on this clonotype: This CDR3 is missing its conserved last phenylalanine or tryptophan, likely due to a read error. The genes are TRBV29-1 and TRBJ2-1; TRBD2 aligns across 8 bases. Germline V gives CDR1 SQVTM, CDR2 ANQGSEA. This CDR3 region has 14 residues. The CDR3 loop reads CRVELAESYNEQFL. CDR3 sequence (DNA): TGCAGAGTTGAACTAGCGGAGAGCTACAATGAGCAGTTCCTC.

V usage is TRBV5-4 and J usage is TRBJ2-7; maybe TRBD2 (7 bases). The germline V gene has CDR1 SGHNT and CDR2 YYREEE (reference sequence). CDR3 size: 12 residues. Deletions cut 4 bases from V and 10 bases from J, with 15 bases between. CDR3 DNA: TGTGCCAGCAGCCCCAGTGGGGGGGCCCAGTACTTC. It specifies CASSPSGGAQYF.

The V and J genes are TRBV6-5 and TRBJ2-7; 8 bases line up with TRBD1. V shed 7 bases, J shed 2 bases, and the junction held 7 bases outside the gene matches. The V gene's germline CDR1 is MNHEY and CDR2 SVGAGI. The CDR3 is made up of 14 amino acids. The CDR3 loop reads CASTRTGRPYEQYF. CDR3 DNA: TGTGCCAGCACCCGGACAGGGAGGCCCTACGAGCAGTACTTC.

The table lists this clonotype with a count of one. A read error may explain this, as a much larger clone is one base away. V and J are TRBV6-1 and TRBJ2-1, with 10 bases fitting TRBD1. The CDR3 consists of 15 residues. The germline V gene encodes CDR1 MNHNS and CDR2 SASEGT. CDR3 nucleotides: TGTGCCAGCACTGAACGGGACAGGGGTTACAATGAGCAGTTCTTC. Its protein is CASTERDRGYNEQFF.

The rearrangement joins TRBV6-1 to TRBJ1-2; weak D call: TRBD1 (5 bases). CDR1 MNHNS and CDR2 SASEGT come from the germline V gene. Trimming shortened V by 3 bases and J by 3 bases, and 14 bases separated the two germline ends. The length of the CDR3 is 15 residues. CDR3 region: CASSDYGGSDYGYTF. In DNA, the CDR3 is TGTGCCAGCAGTGATTACGGGGGGAGCGACTATGGCTACACCTTC.

The chain joins TRBV4-1 to TRBJ2-7, with 9 bases aligning to TRBD1. CDR3 length: 19 amino acids. V dropped 4 bases and J dropped 5; count of bases not matched to a gene: 21. The V gene's germline CDR1 is MGHRA and CDR2 YSYEKL. The CDR3 DNA reads as TGCGCCAGCAGCCCAGCTTGGGGGACAGGGAGCTTTTACCTTGACGAGCAGTACTTC. The encoded protein is CASSPAWGTGSFYLDEQYF.

The chain employs TRBV7-9 and TRBJ1-3, with D uncertain. The CDR3 sequence is 15 residues long. Germline CDR1 SEHNR, CDR2 FQNEAQ (reference sequence). Trimming took off 5 bases at V and 0 bases at J, with 11 bases between the two ends. CDR3 region: CASSPEGSSGNTIYF. The DNA of the CDR3 is TGTGCCAGCAGCCCAGAGGGCTCCTCTGGAAACACCATATATTTT.

This chain uses TRBV11-3 with TRBJ2-7, with unresolved D. Trimming cost V 1 base and J 3 bases, with 10 bases left between them. This CDR3 is 14 amino acids long. CDR1 is SGHNT and CDR2 is YENEEA in the germline V gene. In DNA, the CDR3 is TGTGCCAGCAGCTTAGGGCGACACTACTACGAGCAGTACGTC. Protein: CASSLGRHYYEQYV.

The chain carries TRBV6-2 or TRBV6-3 and TRBJ2-7; tentative D call: TRBD1 (6 bases). Trimming took 5 bases from V and 6 from J, leaving 17 bases between them. The CDR3 length is 14 residues. Germline CDR1 is MNHEY and CDR2 is SVGEGT. CDR3 nucleotide sequence: TGTGCCAGCAGTAACACGGGACATGCATCCGAGCAGTACTTC. Protein product: CASSNTGHASEQYF.

This rearrangement joins TRBV10-3 to TRBJ2-3; no definite D call. Trimming stripped 3 bases from V and 4 bases from J, with 5 bases between. From germline, CDR1 is ENHRY and CDR2 SYGVKD. The CDR3 has 12 residues. The CDR3 DNA reads as TGTGCCATCAGTGATCGGGCAGATACGCAGTATTTT. Amino acids: CAISDRADTQYF.

This chain joins TRBV7-9 and TRBJ2-7; 14 bases align to TRBD2. This CDR3 has 16 residues. V lost 4 bases, J lost 4 bases, and 6 bases stayed unmatched. Looked up from germline, CDR1 is SEHNR and CDR2 is FQNEAQ (reference sequence). CDR3 DNA sequence: TGTGCCAGCAGCTCAGGGACTAGCGGGAGAGGGTACGAGCAGTACTTC. Protein: CASSSGTSGRGYEQYF.

V usage is TRBV11-3 and J usage is TRBJ2-3; TRBD2 is a possible D gene (5 bases). V was pared by 1 base and J by 3 bases, with 11 bases between. The CDR3 sequence is 15 residues long. CDR1 is SGHNT, CDR2 YENEEA, per germline. The CDR3 region is CASSLGAANTDTQYF. The CDR3 DNA follows: TGTGCCAGCAGCTTAGGAGCGGCAAATACAGATACGCAGTATTTT. The full variable domain, rest sourced from reference TRBV11-3 and TRBJ2-3, is EAGVVQSPRYKIIEKKQPVAFWCNPISGHNTLYWYLQNLGQGPELLIRYENEEAVDDSQLPKDRFSAERLKGVDSTLKIQPAELGDSAVYLCASSLGAANTDTQYFGPGTRLTVL.